A single sample is the source of the 18 T cell receptor beta chains below, sequenced in a study of CD8+ T cells in alopecia areata. Investigators isolated RNA and reverse transcribed it into cDNA to act as the sequencing template. Clones were read by immunoSEQ multiplex PCR, and TCRdb kept only the in-frame ones, dropping some. The sample has fewer than 250,000 clones; roughly two fifths are singletons. Treatment here: oral pan-JAK inhibitor, 5-10 mg twice daily. Material: CD4+ T cells sorted from blood, obtained between weeks 30 and 35, from a patient treated with tofacitinib. These receptor sequences come from a human donor with alopecia areata.

The chain couples TRBV29-1 to TRBJ2-4; 8 bases match TRBD1. The ends lost 0 bases at V and 3 bases at J; junction bases unmatched: 4. Germline values: CDR1 SQVTM, CDR2 ANQGSEA. This CDR3 has 15 residues. The CDR3 reads CSVEDRGLGKNIQYF. CDR3 in DNA: TGCAGCGTTGAAGACAGGGGGCTTGGCAAAAACATTCAGTACTTC.

The gene calls are TRBV6-6 and TRBJ2-5; D is unclear. The CDR3 extends over 12 amino acids. The ends were cut back, 0 bases at V and 4 bases at J, with 3 bases in the middle. Germline-derived CDR1 and CDR2 are MNHNY and SVGAGI (reference sequence). CDR3 DNA: TGTGCCAGCAGTTACTCGATAGAGACCCAGTACTTC. This gives the protein CASSYSIETQYF.

This clone was seen a handful of times. The rearrangement uses TRBV29-1 and TRBJ2-5, with TRBD1 matching over 8 bases. The ends lost 3 bases at V and 5 bases at J; junction bases unmatched: 8. The CDR3 spans 14 residues. Germline CDR1 is SQVTM and CDR2 is ANQGSEA. CDR3 DNA: TGCAGCGTTGACGGACAGGGACCTCAGGAGACCCAGTACTTC. Protein: CSVDGQGPQETQYF.

V usage is TRBV29-1 and J usage is TRBJ2-1; no reliable D call. V shed 8 bases and J shed 10 bases, with 18 bases lying between them. Germline assignment: CDR1 SQVTM and CDR2 ANQGSEA. The CDR3 is made up of 12 amino acids. CDR3 in amino acids: CSLHNFLGEQFF. The CDR3 DNA follows: TGCAGCCTCCACAATTTTCTGGGAGAGCAGTTCTTC.

This rearrangement joins TRBV30 to TRBJ2-7; tentative D call: TRBD1 (5 bases). The V and J ends lost 8 bases and 9 bases respectively, with 23 bases between them. This CDR3 region has 13 residues. Germline values: CDR1 GTSNPN, CDR2 SVGIG (reference sequence). CDR3 bases: TGTGCCAGTGGGGCAATCGGTGCTACATGGCAGTACTTC. Translating gives CASGAIGATWQYF.

The chain combines TRBV2 with TRBJ2-7, with D tentatively TRBD1 (6 bases). V was trimmed by 5 bases and J by 4 bases, leaving 18 bases between them. This CDR3 spans 15 amino acids. Germline CDR1 reads SNHLY; CDR2 reads FYNNEI. CDR3 amino acids: CASSQKTGPQYEQYF. The CDR3 DNA is TGTGCCAGCAGTCAGAAGACAGGCCCCCAATACGAGCAGTACTTC.

The chain uses TRBV7-9 and TRBJ2-7, with TRBD2 matching over 7 bases. CDR3 length: 14 amino acids. J was trimmed by 4 bases and V by 5 bases; bases with no gene match: 8. Germline V gene lookup returns CDR1 SEHNR and CDR2 FQNEAQ (reference sequence). CDR3 sequence: CASSAPGLLYEQYF. The CDR3 DNA follows: TGTGCCAGCAGCGCTCCGGGACTACTTTACGAGCAGTACTTC.

The gene calls are TRBV30 and TRBJ1-3, with D unresolved. This CDR3 is built from 13 residues. The germline V gene has CDR1 GTSNPN and CDR2 SVGIG (reference sequence). V was shortened by 6 bases and J by 2 bases, with 11 bases between the two germline ends. CDR3 DNA: TGTGCCTGTGCGAAAAGAGCTGGAAACACCATATATTTT. Its translation is CACAKRAGNTIYF.

This clone has only a few counts. J is TRBJ1-4 and V is TRBV25-1, with a weak D call TRBD1 (5 bases). Germline V gene lookup returns CDR1 MGHDK and CDR2 SYGVNS. The V end was cut by 6 bases, the J end by 4 bases, with 12 bases between. The CDR3 loop spans 14 amino acids. The CDR3 spells CASSDDSRNEKLFF. The CDR3 DNA follows: TGTGCCAGCAGCGATGACAGCCGTAATGAAAAACTGTTTTTT.

This clone was counted a few times. V is TRBV7-9 and J is TRBJ2-5; TRBD2 might be the D (5 bases). The V end was cut by 5 bases, the J end by 4 bases, with 11 bases between. CDR1 and CDR2 from the germline V gene are SEHNR and FQNEAQ (reference sequence). This CDR3 contains 13 residues. CDR3 loop: CASSTERVETQYF. In nucleotides, the CDR3 is TGTGCCAGCAGCACCGAGAGGGTAGAGACCCAGTACTTC.

Only a few counts were recorded for this clone. The rearrangement uses TRBV7-2 and TRBJ1-3, with 8 bases fitting TRBD1. The CDR3 has 14 residues. The J segment lost 2 bases and the V segment lost 5 bases, leaving 2 bases of the junction unmatched. Looked up from germline, CDR1 is SGHTA and CDR2 is FQGNSA. The CDR3 sequence: CASSQQGAGNTIYF. The CDR3 DNA is TGTGCCAGCAGCCAACAGGGGGCTGGAAACACCATATATTTT.

The J gene is TRBJ2-1, the V gene TRBV7-8, with D perhaps assigned TRBD1 or TRBD2 (5 bases each). Looked up from germline, CDR1 is SGHVS and CDR2 is FQNEAQ. V was shortened by 0 bases and J by 7 bases, with 10 bases between the two germline ends. The CDR3 is 14 residues long. As DNA, the CDR3 is TGTGCCAGCAGCTTAGCCGGGGCCCAAAATGAGCAGTTCTTC. Translating gives CASSLAGAQNEQFF.

This chain links TRBV19 with TRBJ1-1; D unclear. Germline V gives CDR1 LNHDA, CDR2 SQIVND (reference sequence). This CDR3 contains 14 residues. Trimming pared 10 bases from V and 1 base from J, leaving 16 bases between. CDR3 DNA: TGTGCCACTAAAAGTTACCGTCAGAACACTGAAGCTTTCTTT. Protein product: CATKSYRQNTEAFF.

This clone showed up just a few times. V usage is TRBV5-1 and J usage is TRBJ2-3; D is undetermined. V lost 0 bases to trimming and J lost 0 bases, with 8 bases between them. This CDR3 is built from 15 residues. Germline CDR1 is SGHRS and CDR2 is YFSETQ. CDR3 DNA: TGCGCCAGCAGCTTGGACTCAACAAGCACAGATACGCAGTATTTT. Its protein is CASSLDSTSTDTQYF.

This clone was seen just once. V and J are TRBV18 and TRBJ2-3; D unresolved. CDR1 and CDR2 (germline): KGHSH, LQKENI. Trimming cost V 6 bases and J 3 bases, with 16 bases left between them. CDR3 length equals 15 residues. The CDR3 here is CASSQGRTSTDTQYF. Here the CDR3 DNA reads TGTGCCAGCTCCCAAGGGCGGACCTCTACAGATACGCAGTATTTT. The full variable domain, in which reference TRBV18 and TRBJ2-3 provide the parts outside the CDR3, is NAGVMQNPRHLVRRRGQEARLRCSPMKGHSHVYWYRQLPEEGLKFMVYLQKENIIDESGMPKERFSAEFPKEGPSILRIQQVVRGDSAAYFCASSQGRTSTDTQYFGPGTRLTVL.

The V and J genes are TRBV5-6 and TRBJ2-7; TRBD1 agrees at 8 bases. The CDR3 is made up of 14 amino acids. Germline CDR1 is SGHDT and CDR2 is YYEEEE. V gave up 1 base and J gave up 4 bases; unmatched junction bases: 4. The DNA for the CDR3 is TGTGCCAGCAGCTTGCAGGGGGCAGTGTACGAGCAGTACTTC. Residues: CASSLQGAVYEQYF. The full variable domain, in which reference TRBV5-6 and TRBJ2-7 provide the parts outside the CDR3, is DAGVTQSPTHLIKTRGQQVTLRCSPKSGHDTVSWYQQALGQGPQFIFQYYEEEERQRGNFPDRFSGHQFPNYSSELNVNALLLGDSALYLCASSLQGAVYEQYFGPGTRLTVT.

This chain joins TRBV10-3 and TRBJ2-3; 13 nucleotides line up with TRBD2. Per germline, CDR1 ENHRY and CDR2 SYGVKD. The CDR3 covers 17 residues. V shed 6 bases, J shed 4 bases, and the junction held 10 bases outside the gene matches. Written as DNA, the CDR3 is TGTGCCATCAGGCCCCGGACTAGCGGGAGCTTAGCAGATACGCAGTATTTT. Translated: CAIRPRTSGSLADTQYF.

This clone turned up a few times. V and J are TRBV10-1 and TRBJ1-1, with TRBD1 as a possible D gene (6 bases). V was trimmed by 2 bases and J by 6 bases, leaving 16 bases between them. This CDR3 has 15 residues. From germline, CDR1 is WNHNN and CDR2 SYGVQD (reference sequence). The CDR3 region is CASSEARGRSAEAFF. In DNA, the CDR3 is TGCGCCAGCAGTGAGGCACGGGGGCGCAGCGCTGAAGCTTTCTTT.